The clone carrying this T cell receptor (beta chain) showed up many times. Its target is not known. The data were taken from a study of T-cell memory formation after mild COVID-19. Across the study: Largely donor-specific TCR clusters were found.

Amplification by 5'RACE using constant-segment primers produced TCR alpha and TCR beta cDNA libraries that carried sample barcodes and UMIs. In TCRdb, the 5' RACE reads were re-called with MiXCR into one record per CDR3 protein. Found here are some 150,000 distinct CDR3 sequences, roughly 6.2% of them singletons; the top ten hold under 2.5%. Findings and limits, study-wide: While clones contracting from day 15 to 85 were balanced between CD4 and CD8, later expanders leaned CD4+. For contracting clones, CD4+ ones sat mainly in CM and EM, CD8+ in EMRA.

This receptor was obtained from an adult woman who had mild COVID-19 (a few samples of this study predate the infection). Cell type and time point are not known. The sequenced sample consisted of PBMCs or a T cell subset sorted from them (not recorded which).

Written as DNA, the CDR3 is TGTGCCAGCAGCTTAGGGGCCTCAGGGTCCCTCTCCGAGCAGTACTTC. Its translation: CASSLGASGSLSEQYF. The rearrangement uses TRBV7-9 and TRBJ2-7, with D possibly TRBD1 on 5 matching bases. This CDR3 comprises 16 residues. Trimming shortened V by 1 base and J by 6 bases, and 19 bases separated the two germline ends. Germline V gene sequence: CDR1 SEHNR, CDR2 FQNEAQ (reference sequence). Full variable domain (remainder filled in from reference TRBV7-9 and TRBJ2-7): DTGVSQNPRHKITKRGQNVTFRCDPISEHNRLYWYRQTLGQGPEFLTYFQNEAQLEKSRLLSDRFSAERPKGSFSTLEIQRTEQGDSAMYLCASSLGASGSLSEQYFGPGTRLTVT.